This T cell receptor (beta chain) was retrieved from a study of T cell clonality in common variable immunodeficiency. Germline CDR1 reads SGHRS; CDR2 reads YFSETQ. Losses at the gene ends were 0 bases for V and 8 bases for J; bases not matched to a gene: 6. The CDR3 extends over 16 amino acids. This clone was recorded at least ten times. The read gets to within 3 residues of the CDR3 end, and the germline J gene fills in the rest. Profiling relied on immunoSEQ multiplex PCR, and the TCRdb table lists in-frame clones only, not all of them. The sample shows some 60,000 clones, none of them appearing just once.

Sequencing used peripheral blood mononuclear cells. The source of this sequence is a person aged 18 to 70 in good health. The chain couples TRBV5-1 to TRBJ2-1, with 12 bases that match TRBD2. The CDR3 sequence is CASSLDVTSGSYEQFF. CDR3 bases read: TGCGCCAGCAGCTTGGATGTGACTAGCGGGAGCTATGAG.